Below, 11 T cell receptor beta chains from the same sample are listed, as sequenced in a study of T-cell memory formation after mild COVID-19. From the 5' RACE reads, TCRdb called clonotypes with MiXCR, one entry per CDR3 protein. This sample yields 120,000 or so distinct CDR3 sequences, of which 5% to 6.5% are seen a single time; about 2.2% belongs to the top ten. Sequencing was performed on PBMCs or a T cell subset sorted from them (not recorded which). All receptors come from an adult woman who had mild COVID-19 (a few samples of this study predate the infection). Cell type and time point are not known.

This clonotype was counted only a few times. The chain recombines TRBV5-1 with TRBJ2-1; possibly TRBD2 for D (6 bases). Per the germline V gene, CDR1 is SGHRS and CDR2 is YFSETQ. This CDR3 contains 14 residues. Trimming left V 2 bases short and J 6 bases short, with 12 bases between. The CDR3 loop reads CASSFSGSVNEQFF. Written as DNA, the CDR3 is TGCGCCAGCAGCTTTTCCGGGAGTGTCAATGAGCAGTTCTTC.

At least ten counts were recorded for this clonotype. This sequence joins TRBV12-3 or TRBV12-4 and TRBJ1-1; 10 nucleotides match TRBD1. V was clipped by 6 bases and J by 2 bases; unmatched bases: 12. The CDR3 sequence is 17 residues long. The DNA of the CDR3 is TGTGCCAGCAGGCCTGACAGGGGGCCATTATTCAACACTGAAGCTTTCTTT. This codes for CASRPDRGPLFNTEAFF.

This rearrangement joins TRBV12-3 or TRBV12-4 to TRBJ2-5, with 7 nucleotides matching TRBD2. The CDR3 extends over 14 amino acids. V was pared by 4 bases and J by 7 bases, with 9 bases of the junction left unmatched. The CDR3 region has the DNA TGTGCCAGCAGTTACGAGACTAGCTCGGGGACCCAGTACTTC. It specifies CASSYETSSGTQYF.

The chain recombines TRBV24-1 with TRBJ2-4, with D possibly TRBD1 on 6 matching bases. V gave up 3 bases and J gave up 1 base, with 12 bases separating them. In germline, CDR1 is KGHDR, CDR2 SFDVKD. This CDR3 is 16 amino acids long. The CDR3 loop reads CATSDGQTRAKNIQYF. DNA of the CDR3: TGTGCCACCAGTGATGGACAGACGAGGGCCAAAAACATTCAGTACTTC.

This chain links TRBV19 with TRBJ1-2; no clear D. V was clipped by 7 bases and J by 2 bases, with 14 bases between them. CDR3 length: 14 amino acids. CDR1 and CDR2 from the germline V gene are LNHDA and SQIVND (reference sequence). The CDR3 DNA is TGTGCCAGTACCCCGGGCGGGCCAAACTATGGCTACACCTTC. It yields the protein CASTPGGPNYGYTF.

The genes are TRBV24-1 and TRBJ2-7, with D possibly TRBD2 on 7 matching bases. The CDR3 runs 13 residues. V was trimmed by 6 bases and J by 5 bases, leaving 13 bases between them. Germline loops: CDR1 KGHDR, CDR2 SFDVKD. For the CDR3, the DNA is TGTGCCACCAGTACACAGGGAGGGGACGAGCAGTACTTC. This translates into CATSTQGGDEQYF.

CDR3 nucleotide sequence: TGCGCCAGCAGTCATCGACCGGGACAGTTGAGGCATCAGCAGTTCTTC. Its translation is CASSHRPGQLRHQQFF. V usage is TRBV23-1 and J usage is TRBJ2-1, with 7 bases matching TRBD1. TRBV23-1 is recorded as an ORF, its role being uncertain. The CDR3 is 16 residues long. V was pared by 3 bases and J by 11 bases, with 16 bases of the junction left unmatched.

This clonotype was detected many times. V and J are TRBV5-1 and TRBJ2-7; 12 bases agree with TRBD1. The CDR3 covers 19 residues. CDR1 is SGHRS and CDR2 is YFSETQ in the germline V gene. V was clipped by 7 bases and J by 0 bases; unmatched bases: 17. CDR3 sequence reads: CASRPYAGTGGFSSYEQYF. Here the CDR3 DNA reads TGCGCCAGCCGTCCTTACGCCGGGACAGGGGGCTTTAGCTCCTACGAGCAGTACTTC.

The V call is TRBV7-6, the J call TRBJ2-1; TRBD2 is a possible D gene (5 bases). V shed 5 bases and J shed 6 bases, with 8 bases lying between them. Germline-derived CDR1 and CDR2 are SGHVS and FNYEAQ. The CDR3 contains 12 residues. The CDR3 loop reads CASSHRGNEQFF. The CDR3 DNA reads TGTGCCAGCAGCCACCGGGGCAATGAGCAGTTCTTC.

This clonotype has a handful of counts. The chain combines TRBV6-2 or TRBV6-3 with TRBJ1-1; D is perhaps TRBD1 (6 bases). V lost 6 bases and J 1 base, leaving 21 bases between the germline ends. There are 17 residues in the CDR3. Germline V lookup: CDR1 MNHEY, CDR2 SVGEGT. CDR3 DNA sequence: TGTGCCAGCAGCACTACTACACAGGGCGGGAAGAACACTGAAGCTTTCTTT. It yields the protein CASSTTTQGGKNTEAFF.

The sample holds a few counts of this clonotype. The gene calls are TRBV7-9 and TRBJ1-2, with 7 bases aligning to TRBD1. The ends lost 5 bases at V and 8 bases at J; junction bases unmatched: 14. Germline CDR1 SEHNR, CDR2 FQNEAQ (reference sequence). The CDR3 length is 15 residues. The CDR3 here is CASSITPQGLEGYTF. The CDR3 DNA follows: TGTGCCAGCAGCATTACTCCACAGGGGCTGGAGGGCTACACCTTC. Variable domain in full (rest from reference TRBV7-9 and TRBJ1-2): DTGVSQNPRHKITKRGQNVTFRCDPISEHNRLYWYRQTLGQGPEFLTYFQNEAQLEKSRLLSDRFSAERPKGSFSTLEIQRTEQGDSAMYLCASSITPQGLEGYTFGSGTRLTVV.